Listed below are T cell receptor beta chains from one sample, sequenced in a study of blood T cell repertoires in COVID-19. TCRdb's table, derived via immunoSEQ multiplex PCR, lists solely in-frame clones and lacks some. The table lists about 180,000 clones, approximately 81% of them singletons. Sequencing was performed on peripheral blood. The receptors shown here come from a woman aged 80 or over with active or convalescent COVID-19. The CDR3 runs from the conserved cysteine through the conserved F or W. The D gene is left open where the match is weak. Expanded clones are given a class, and other clones once, few, many or no size at all.

J gene,V gene,clone size,D gene,CDR3 DNA,CDR3 protein
TRBJ2-5,TRBV3-1/TRBV3-2,NA,NA,TGTGCCAGCAGCCAAGATGTTGCAATTGGAGGGACCCAGTACTTC,CASSQDVAIGGTQYF
TRBJ2-3,TRBV2,NA,TRBD2,TGTGCCAGCAGTCCCGGACTAGCGCTTAGCACAGATACGCAGTATTTT,CASSPGLALSTDTQYF
TRBJ1-6,TRBV2,NA,NA,TGTGCCAGCAGTGATACCGGGGGAACCCACTCACCCCTCCACTTT,CASSDTGGTHSPLHF
TRBJ2-5,TRBV29-1,NA,TRBD2,TGCAGCGTTGAAGATGGCAGGGAGGGGGAGACCCAGTACTTC,CSVEDGREGETQYF
TRBJ1-3,TRBV4-1,few,TRBD1,TGCGCCAGCAGTCGTCAACTAAGTACCGGACAGGGGGTAGACTCTGGAAACACCATATATTTT,CASSRQLSTGQGVDSGNTIYF
TRBJ2-3,TRBV19,NA,TRBD2,TGTGCCAGTAGTAATCGAGCGGGAGATGCAGATACGCAGTATTTT,CASSNRAGDADTQYF
TRBJ2-5,TRBV3-1/TRBV3-2,NA,NA,TGTGCCAGCAGCCAAGATCTCGGGGTCGAGCTAGAGACCCAGTACTTC,CASSQDLGVELETQYF
TRBJ1-1,TRBV3-1/TRBV3-2,NA,NA,TGTGCCAGCAGCCAAGAAGGGGTTACTGAAGCTTTCTTT,CASSQEGVTEAFF
TRBJ2-7,TRBV5-1,once,NA,TGCGCCAGCGCTCAGGGTGACGAGCAGTACTTC,CASAQGDEQYF
TRBJ2-7,TRBV10-1,NA,NA,TGCGCCAGCAGTTTTTCCCTCTCCGAGCAGTACTTC,CASSFSLSEQYF
TRBJ1-2,TRBV9,once,TRBD1,TGTGCCAGCAGCGTAGCCAACAGGGGGCCCCCCTATGGCTACACCTTC,CASSVANRGPPYGYTF
TRBJ1-5,TRBV2,NA,NA,TGTGCCAGCAGTGAAGCCCTAAACAATCAGCCCCAGCATTTT,CASSEALNNQPQHF
TRBJ1-5,TRBV29-1,NA,NA,TGCAGCGTTGAAGTAGCTAGCAATCAGCCCCAGCATTTT,CSVEVASNQPQHF
TRBJ1-2,TRBV5-1,few,NA,TGCGCCAGCAGCTTGGGTGTGAGGGAAGGCTACACCTTC,CASSLGVREGYTF
TRBJ2-2,TRBV5-1,NA,NA,TGCGCCAGCAGCCAACAGGACGGACCCACCGGGGAGCTGTTTTTT,CASSQQDGPTGELFF
TRBJ2-4,TRBV2,NA,NA,TGTGCCAGCAGGGAGGGGTTGACAAAAAACATTCAGTACTTC,CASREGLTKNIQYF
TRBJ2-1,TRBV5-4,NA,NA,TGTGCCAGCAGCGAGGGCGGTGAGCAGTTCTTC,CASSEGGEQFF
TRBJ1-6,TRBV27,NA,TRBD1,TGTGCCAGCAGTCTGAGACAGGGGGCTAATTCACCCCTCCACTTT,CASSLRQGANSPLHF
TRBJ2-1,TRBV5-1,NA,TRBD2,TGCGCCAGCAGCTGGGGACTAGCGGGAGCAGTCTACAATGAGCAGTTCTTC,CASSWGLAGAVYNEQFF
TRBJ2-7,TRBV28,NA,TRBD2,TGTGCCAGCAACTCACCCGGGGGGCTAGCGGGAGACGGCGAGCAGTACTTC,CASNSPGGLAGDGEQYF
TRBJ2-1,TRBV28,NA,NA,TGTGCCGCCGGTGTGAGGTACAATGAGCAGTTCTTC,CAAGVRYNEQFF
TRBJ2-7,TRBV2,NA,TRBD2,TGTGCCAGCAGGGGACTAGCGGGAGGGTCTGGGTACGAGCAGTACTTC,CASRGLAGGSGYEQYF
TRBJ2-3,TRBV7-3,once,NA,TGTGCCAGCAGCTCGGGACTTTCCACCGACACAGATACGCAGTATTTT,CASSSGLSTDTDTQYF
TRBJ1-1,TRBV7-9,once,NA,TGTGCCAGCAGCTTAGAGGGGCCCGGATACACTGAAGCTTTCTTT,CASSLEGPGYTEAFF
TRBJ2-6,TRBV7-9,NA,NA,TGTGCCAGCAGCCGCCGATACCGACAAGTCTCTGGGGCCAACGTCCTGACTTTC,CASSRRYRQVSGANVLTF
TRBJ2-7,TRBV12-5,NA,TRBD1,TGTGCTAGTGGTCCTGGCCAGGGGGCGGCTTCCTACGAGCAGTACTTC,CASGPGQGAASYEQYF
TRBJ1-3,TRBV9,few,NA,TGTGCCAGCAGCGGGCAGGTAGCTGGAAACACCATATATTTT,CASSGQVAGNTIYF
TRBJ2-7,TRBV3-1/TRBV3-2,NA,TRBD2,TGTGCCAGCAGCAATGCCGGGACTAGCGGGAGAATACGCGAGCAGTACTTC,CASSNAGTSGRIREQYF
TRBJ1-5,TRBV19,NA,TRBD1,TGTGCCAGTAGTTGGACAGGGGGCCCCGTCAGCAATCAGCCCCAGCATTTT,CASSWTGGPVSNQPQHF
TRBJ1-6,TRBV5-3,NA,TRBD1,TGTGCCAGAAGCCCGAAAACAGGGGATAATTCACCCCTCCACTTT,CARSPKTGDNSPLHF
TRBJ1-5,TRBV6-5,NA,NA,TGTGCCAGCAGCACCCCAGGGGACCACAATCAGCCCCAGCATTTT,CASSTPGDHNQPQHF